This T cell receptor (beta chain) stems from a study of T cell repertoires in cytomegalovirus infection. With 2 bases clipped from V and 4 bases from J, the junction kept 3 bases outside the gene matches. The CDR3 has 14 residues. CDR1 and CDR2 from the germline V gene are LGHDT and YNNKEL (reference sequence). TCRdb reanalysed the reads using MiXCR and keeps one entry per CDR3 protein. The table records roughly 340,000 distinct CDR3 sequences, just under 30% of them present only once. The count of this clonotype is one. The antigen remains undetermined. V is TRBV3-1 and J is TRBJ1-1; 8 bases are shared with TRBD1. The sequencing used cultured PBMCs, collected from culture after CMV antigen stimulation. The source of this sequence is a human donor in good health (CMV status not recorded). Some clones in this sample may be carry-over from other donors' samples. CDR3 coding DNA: TGTGCCAGCAGCCAAAGGACAGGGAGCACTGAAGCTTTCTTT. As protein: CASSQRTGSTEAFF.